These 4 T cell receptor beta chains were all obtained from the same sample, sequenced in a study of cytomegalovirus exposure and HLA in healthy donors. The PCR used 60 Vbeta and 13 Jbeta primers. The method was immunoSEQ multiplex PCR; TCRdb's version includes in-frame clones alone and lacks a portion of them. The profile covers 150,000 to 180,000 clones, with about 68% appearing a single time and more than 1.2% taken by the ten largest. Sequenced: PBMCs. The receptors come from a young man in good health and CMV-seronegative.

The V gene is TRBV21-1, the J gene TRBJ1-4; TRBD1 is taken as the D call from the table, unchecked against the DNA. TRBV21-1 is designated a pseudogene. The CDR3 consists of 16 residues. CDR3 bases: TGTGCCAGCAGCAAAACGGACCCTTCAGGGAATGAAAAACTGTTTTTT. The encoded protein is CASSKTDPSGNEKLFF.

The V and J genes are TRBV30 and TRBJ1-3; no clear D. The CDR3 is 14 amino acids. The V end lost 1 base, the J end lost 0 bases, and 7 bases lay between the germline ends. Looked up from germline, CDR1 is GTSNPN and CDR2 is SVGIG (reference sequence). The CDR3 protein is CAWSDSFSGNTIYF. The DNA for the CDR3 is TGTGCCTGGAGTGACAGCTTCTCTGGAAACACCATATATTTT.

For the CDR3, the DNA is TGTGCCAGCAGCCGAATCGGGAATGGGGAAAAACTGTTTTTT. This translates into CASSRIGNGEKLFF. This sequence joins TRBV16 and TRBJ1-4; no definite D call. Germline CDR1 KGHSY, CDR2 FQNENV. The CDR3 consists of 14 residues. Trimming pared 4 bases from V and 8 bases from J, leaving 14 bases between.

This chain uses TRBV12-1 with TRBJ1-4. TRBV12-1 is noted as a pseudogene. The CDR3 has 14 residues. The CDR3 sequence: CASSFPPEDEKLFF. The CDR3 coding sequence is TGTGCCAGCAGCTTTCCCCCGGAGGACGAAAAACTGTTTTTT.